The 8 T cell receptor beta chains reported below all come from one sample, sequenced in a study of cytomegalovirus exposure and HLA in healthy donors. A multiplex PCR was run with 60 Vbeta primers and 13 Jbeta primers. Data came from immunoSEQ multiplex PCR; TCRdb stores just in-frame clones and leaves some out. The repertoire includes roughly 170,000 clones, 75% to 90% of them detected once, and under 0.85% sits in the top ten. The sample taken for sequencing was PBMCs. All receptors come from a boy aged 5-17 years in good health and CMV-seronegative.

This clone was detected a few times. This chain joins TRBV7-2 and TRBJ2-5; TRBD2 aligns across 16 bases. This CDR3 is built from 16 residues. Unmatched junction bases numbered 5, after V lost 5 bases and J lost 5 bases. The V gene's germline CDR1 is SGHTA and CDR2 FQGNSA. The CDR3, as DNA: TGTGCCAGCAGCCCGGGACTAGCGGGAGGGATGGAGACCCAGTACTTC. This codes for CASSPGLAGGMETQYF.

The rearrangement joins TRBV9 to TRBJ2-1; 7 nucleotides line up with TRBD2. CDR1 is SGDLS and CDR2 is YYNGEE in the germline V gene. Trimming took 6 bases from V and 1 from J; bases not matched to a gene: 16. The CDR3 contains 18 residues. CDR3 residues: CASTFSPGGGESYNEQFF. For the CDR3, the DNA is TGTGCCAGCACGTTCTCGCCGGGGGGAGGAGAATCCTACAATGAGCAGTTCTTC.

CDR3 nucleotide sequence: TGTGCCAGCAGCGACAAACGACAGGGGGAGAACACTGAAGCTTTCTTT. Translated, it gives CASSDKRQGENTEAFF. The genes are TRBV6-6 and TRBJ1-1; 9 positions agree with TRBD1. The CDR3 spans 16 residues. After removal of 6 bases from V and 1 base from J, the junction contained 9 bases not matched to a gene. Germline V CDR1 and CDR2: MNHNY, SVGAGI (reference sequence).

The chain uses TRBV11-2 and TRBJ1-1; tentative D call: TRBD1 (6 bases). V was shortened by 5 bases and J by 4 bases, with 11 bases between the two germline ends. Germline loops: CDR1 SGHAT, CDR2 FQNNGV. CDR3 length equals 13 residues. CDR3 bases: TGTGCCAGCAGCACCAGGGGTTCCACTGAAGCTTTCTTT. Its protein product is CASSTRGSTEAFF.

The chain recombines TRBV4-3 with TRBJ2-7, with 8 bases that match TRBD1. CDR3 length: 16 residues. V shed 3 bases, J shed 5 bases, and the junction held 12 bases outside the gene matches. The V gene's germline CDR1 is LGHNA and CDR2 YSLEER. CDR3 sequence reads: CASSQILQGARNEQYF. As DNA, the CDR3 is TGCGCCAGCAGCCAGATCCTCCAGGGGGCGCGGAACGAGCAGTACTTC.

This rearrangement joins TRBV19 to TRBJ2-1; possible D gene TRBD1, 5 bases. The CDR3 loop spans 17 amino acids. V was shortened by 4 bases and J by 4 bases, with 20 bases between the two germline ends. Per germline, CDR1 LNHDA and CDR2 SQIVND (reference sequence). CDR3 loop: CASSTRQGSLNYNEQFF. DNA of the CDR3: TGTGCCAGTAGTACCCGGCAGGGTTCTCTAAATTACAATGAGCAGTTCTTC.

As DNA, the CDR3 is TGTGCCAGCAGGATGGACGGGAGCTCCTATAATTCACCCCTCCACTTT. It is translated as CASRMDGSSYNSPLHF. The J gene is TRBJ1-6, the V gene TRBV7-2; D is uncertain. The CDR3 totals 16 residues. Germline loops: CDR1 SGHTA, CDR2 FQGNSA. V dropped 6 bases and J dropped 0 bases, with 12 bases sitting between them.

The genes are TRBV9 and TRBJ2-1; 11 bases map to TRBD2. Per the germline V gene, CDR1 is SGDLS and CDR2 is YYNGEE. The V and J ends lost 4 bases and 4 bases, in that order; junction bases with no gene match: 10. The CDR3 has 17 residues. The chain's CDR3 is CASSPRTSGFLYNEQFF. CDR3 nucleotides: TGTGCCAGCAGCCCTCGGACTAGCGGGTTCCTTTACAATGAGCAGTTCTTC.